The clone carrying this T cell receptor (beta chain) was seen more than once but under ten times. Its antigen is currently unknown. Trimming removed 3 bases from V and 6 bases from J; junction bases left unmatched: 8. CDR1 and CDR2 (germline): SEHNR, FQNEAQ (reference sequence). This CDR3 contains 15 residues. CD4+ T cells from unexposed donors were obtained before the COVID-19 pandemic (2011-2018). CD4+ T cells were isolated from the cells after roughly 11 days of culture. Unexposed-donor CD4+ T cells were probed with SARS-CoV-2 S/N and four cold-coronavirus spikes, cells permitting. This entry is derived from a study of CD4 T cells in relation to SARS-CoV-2 and coronaviruses. Study in general: PBMCs were cultured with antigen for roughly nine days before TCR beta sequencing.

The method was immunoSEQ multiplex PCR; TCRdb's version includes in-frame clones alone and lacks a portion of them. The sample shows tens of thousands of clones, just under 75% of them seen only once. Sequenced material: CD4+ T cells from PBMCs, cultured in vitro. This clonotype was sampled from a human donor in good health. The J gene is TRBJ1-2, the V gene TRBV7-9, with 9 bases identical to TRBD1. The DNA of the CDR3 is TGTGCCAGCAGCTTGGGGTCTACAGGGGGCCATGGCTACACCTTC. Its protein product is CASSLGSTGGHGYTF. Drawing the rest from reference TRBV7-9 and TRBJ1-2, the complete variable domain is DTGVSQNPRHKITKRGQNVTFRCDPISEHNRLYWYRQTLGQGPEFLTYFQNEAQLEKSRLLSDRFSAERPKGSFSTLEIQRTEQGDSAMYLCASSLGSTGGHGYTFGSGTRLTVV.